This record covers a single TCR beta chain. This CDR3 spans 14 amino acids. V was shortened by 3 bases and J by 3 bases, with 11 bases between the two germline ends. Per the germline V gene, CDR1 is SEHNR and CDR2 is FQNEAQ (reference sequence). Per the original data handling: Estimates of nucleated cell counts were drawn from the amplification of reference gene primers. The protocol was immunoSEQ multiplex PCR, while the TCRdb copy is restricted to in-frame clones and leaves out a portion. That table is the source of V, J and clone size, and D and trimming were worked out from the DNA. The sample comprises roughly 250,000 clones, 87% of which are singletons, and 6% to 9% rests with the top ten. The sample originates from a study of blood T cell repertoires in COVID-19. About the research overall: Whether acute or convalescent, the COVID-19 samples came from the United States, Italy and Spain. PBMCs, B-cell-depleted T cells, or T cells provided the cDNA or gDNA that made up the material.

The sequence came from a man in his fifties or sixties who had recovered from COVID-19. The chain recombines TRBV7-9 with TRBJ1-2, with D unclear. Sequenced input: peripheral blood. The CDR3 here is CASSFVATDYGYTF. The DNA of the CDR3 is TGTGCCAGCAGCTTTGTCGCCACAGACTATGGCTACACCTTC.